The 21 T cell receptor beta chains below come from one sample, sequenced in a study of technical replicates of blood from a handful of donors. Produced via immunoSEQ multiplex PCR; TCRdb's table is partial and in-frame only. Among approximately 51,000 clones listed, 80% to 95% were seen once. The material sequenced was PBMCs. These receptors came from a human donor in good health. Some clones in this sample may be carry-over from other donors' samples.

V is TRBV27 and J is TRBJ2-1; 8 bases fit TRBD2. Germline CDR1 reads MNHEY; CDR2 reads SMNVEV (reference sequence). The CDR3 is 18 amino acids. The V segment lost 0 bases and the J segment 8 bases; nucleotides outside the gene matches: 15. The CDR3 sequence: CASSLSRTSPERVHEQFF. The CDR3 DNA sequence: TGTGCCAGCAGTTTATCCCGGACTAGCCCAGAGAGGGTACATGAGCAGTTCTTC.

This chain joins TRBV19 and TRBJ1-4, with D uncertain. Germline CDR1 LNHDA, CDR2 SQIVND (reference sequence). V lost 5 bases to trimming and J lost 8 bases, with 12 bases between them. The CDR3 consists of 13 residues. Here the CDR3 reads CASSYREEEKLFF. The CDR3 DNA reads TGTGCCAGTAGTTACCGGGAAGAAGAAAAACTGTTTTTT.

The chain uses TRBV9 and TRBJ2-3, with 10 bases identical to TRBD2. Germline trimming cut 0 bases from V and 1 base from J; bases unmatched to any gene: 2. The germline gives CDR1 SGDLS, CDR2 YYNGEE. CDR3 size: 16 residues. CDR3 sequence reads: CASSVASGGGTDTQYF. The CDR3 nucleotides read TGTGCCAGCAGCGTAGCGAGCGGGGGGGGCACAGATACGCAGTATTTT.

In this sample, this clone turned up once. This chain connects TRBV5-8 to TRBJ1-1, with a possible D match to TRBD1 (6 bases). CDR3 length: 15 residues. Germline V gives CDR1 SGHTS, CDR2 YDEGEE. Trimming took off 4 bases at V and 1 base at J, with 14 bases between the two ends. The CDR3 DNA sequence: TGTGCCAGCAGCCCCTCCCCGGACAGGAACACTGAAGCTTTCTTT. It translates to CASSPSPDRNTEAFF.

This chain connects TRBV28 to TRBJ1-1, with no clear D. The CDR3 is 14 amino acids. Germline V CDR1 and CDR2: MDHEN, SYDVKM. V lost 3 bases, J lost 5 bases, and 13 bases lay in between. The DNA for the CDR3 is TGTGCCAGCAGTTTCAAGGCGTTCGGGACTGAAGCTTTCTTT. It specifies CASSFKAFGTEAFF.

The chain links TRBV27 to TRBJ2-1; 12 bases are shared with TRBD2. With 4 bases clipped from V and 7 bases from J, the junction kept 8 bases outside the gene matches. The CDR3 runs to 16 residues. CDR1 is MNHEY and CDR2 is SMNVEV in the germline V gene (reference sequence). This CDR3 reads CASSSRTSGRINEQFF. The CDR3 coding sequence is TGTGCCAGCAGTTCCCGCACTAGCGGGAGGATTAATGAGCAGTTCTTC.

This clone has just one count. This chain joins TRBV7-9 and TRBJ2-7; 7 bases line up with TRBD1. The CDR3 is made up of 14 amino acids. Unmatched junction bases numbered 6, after V lost 1 base and J lost 6 bases. Germline CDR1 is SEHNR and CDR2 is FQNEAQ (reference sequence). The CDR3 reads CASSLEGAAAEQYF. CDR3 bases: TGTGCCAGCAGCTTAGAGGGGGCTGCCGCCGAGCAGTACTTC.

CDR3 DNA sequence: TGTGCCAGCAGCGACTGGAAACTAGGGGGTTCGAACACCGGGGAGCTGTTTTTT. Amino acids: CASSDWKLGGSNTGELFF. J is TRBJ2-2 and V is TRBV9; TRBD1 might be the D (6 bases). CDR3 length: 18 amino acids. Germline V lookup: CDR1 SGDLS, CDR2 YYNGEE. V lost 3 bases, J lost 0 bases, and 18 bases lay in between.

This clone came up once. J is TRBJ2-1 and V is TRBV7-2, with TRBD2 identical over 13 bases. V lost 5 bases and J lost 4; bases outside the gene matches: 5. The length of the CDR3 is 16 residues. CDR1 and CDR2 from the germline V gene are SGHTA and FQGNSA. Written as DNA, the CDR3 is TGTGCCAGCAGCGTACTAGCGGGAGGGCCATACAATGAGCAGTTCTTC. Translation: CASSVLAGGPYNEQFF.

This rearrangement joins TRBV10-3 to TRBJ2-1; D possibly corresponds to TRBD1 (5 bases). Trimming left V 8 bases short and J 4 bases short, with 12 bases between. There are 13 residues in the CDR3. The V gene's germline CDR1 is ENHRY and CDR2 SYGVKD. CDR3 sequence (DNA): TGTGCCATCTGTGGACAACAGTACAATGAGCAGTTCTTC. Translating it yields CAICGQQYNEQFF.

The rearrangement joins TRBV27 to TRBJ2-6, with 8 bases fitting TRBD1. The CDR3 extends over 21 amino acids. Looked up from germline, CDR1 is MNHEY and CDR2 is SMNVEV (reference sequence). The ends lost 6 bases at V and 0 bases at J; junction bases unmatched: 19. The CDR3 protein is CASSPYLLVQGANSGANVLTF. The DNA of the CDR3 is TGTGCCAGCAGCCCTTATCTTTTAGTGCAGGGGGCGAACTCTGGGGCCAACGTCCTGACTTTC.

This clone was detected only once. This sequence joins TRBV25-1 and TRBJ1-6, with a tentative D call TRBD1 (5 bases). Trimming removed 7 bases from V and 6 bases from J, with 10 bases in between. CDR1 and CDR2 (germline): MGHDK, SYGVNS. This CDR3 has 13 amino acids. The CDR3 is CASKRGGNSPLHF. The CDR3 DNA reads as TGTGCCAGCAAAAGGGGCGGTAATTCACCCCTCCACTTT.

CDR3 in amino acids: CASSEGRQRSYEQYF. The DNA for the CDR3 is TGTGCCAGCAGTGAAGGGCGGCAACGCTCCTACGAGCAGTACTTC. The rearrangement uses TRBV6-1 and TRBJ2-7; D ambiguous. There are 15 residues in the CDR3. Trimming took off 1 base at V and 0 bases at J, with 10 bases between the two ends. The V gene's germline CDR1 is MNHNS and CDR2 SASEGT.

V is TRBV5-4 and J is TRBJ1-4, with 7 bases aligning to TRBD1. CDR3 length: 15 amino acids. From germline, CDR1 is SGHNT and CDR2 YYREEE (reference sequence). The trim removed 3 bases at V and 6 bases at J, leaving 8 bases unmatched. DNA for the CDR3: TGTGCCAGCAGCTCCAAGGACAGGTCTCATGAAAAACTGTTTTTT. Protein: CASSSKDRSHEKLFF. Looking up the rest from reference TRBV5-4 and TRBJ1-4 gives the full variable domain: ETGVTQSPTHLIKTRGQQVTLRCSSQSGHNTVSWYQQALGQGPQFIFQYYREEENGRGNFPPRFSGLQFPNYSSELNVNALELDDSALYLCASSSKDRSHEKLFFGSGTQLSVL.

This rearrangement joins TRBV10-3 to TRBJ2-7; 8 bases align to TRBD2. Unmatched junction bases numbered 13, after V lost 6 bases and J lost 0 bases. CDR1 is ENHRY and CDR2 is SYGVKD in the germline V gene. The CDR3 contains 17 residues. The DNA for the CDR3 is TGTGCCATCAGGGGATCCCTAGCGGGCATCAGCTCCTACGAGCAGTACTTC. Protein: CAIRGSLAGISSYEQYF.

For this clone: This CDR3 is also generated by other DNA sequences in the sample. The chain links TRBV5-1 to TRBJ2-3; the match to TRBD2 covers 7 bases. Trimming took 2 bases from V and 1 from J; bases not matched to a gene: 1. Germline-derived CDR1 and CDR2 are SGHRS and YFSETQ. The CDR3 totals 14 residues. The CDR3 region has the DNA TGCGCCAGCAGCTTCACTAGCGGCACAGATACGCAGTATTTT. Its protein product is CASSFTSGTDTQYF. Full variable domain (missing parts from reference TRBV5-1 and TRBJ2-3): KAGVTQTPRYLIKTRGQQVTLSCSPISGHRSVSWYQQTPGQGLQFLFEYFSETQRNKGNFPGRFSGRQFSNSRSEMNVSTLELGDSALYLCASSFTSGTDTQYFGPGTRLTVL.

The CDR3 sequence is CASSPLARKYNEQFF. CDR3 DNA sequence: TGTGCCAGCTCACCACTAGCGAGAAAGTACAATGAGCAGTTCTTC. The V gene is TRBV18, the J gene TRBJ2-1; weak D call: TRBD2 (5 bases). Trimming stripped 1 base from V and 4 bases from J, with 11 bases between. Germline assignment: CDR1 KGHSH and CDR2 LQKENI. The length of the CDR3 is 15 residues.

The chain combines TRBV27 with TRBJ2-2; tentative D call: TRBD2 (5 bases). This CDR3 has 14 amino acids. Germline V lookup: CDR1 MNHEY, CDR2 SMNVEV (reference sequence). Trimming took off 6 bases at V and 2 bases at J, with 10 bases between the two ends. In DNA form, the CDR3 reads TGTGCCAGCAGCTGGACTTTTAACACCGGGGAGCTGTTTTTT. Translating gives CASSWTFNTGELFF.

The chain joins TRBV4-3 to TRBJ1-1, with TRBD1 matching 7 bases. The V segment lost 2 bases and the J segment 2 bases; nucleotides outside the gene matches: 11. From germline, CDR1 is LGHNA and CDR2 YSLEER. The CDR3 is 17 amino acids. The CDR3 nucleotides read TGCGCCAGCAGCCAAACAACCTTGGGACAGAAAAACACTGAAGCTTTCTTT. Its translation: CASSQTTLGQKNTEAFF.

The chain uses TRBV6-5 and TRBJ2-1; 7 bases map to TRBD2. The CDR3 is made up of 12 amino acids. The germline V gene encodes CDR1 MNHEY and CDR2 SVGAGI. J gave up 7 bases and V 8 bases, and 5 bases lay outside the gene matches. CDR3 loop: CASLSGGNEQFF. In nucleotides, the CDR3 is TGTGCCAGCCTCTCGGGGGGAAATGAGCAGTTCTTC.

The chain is built from TRBV10-3 and TRBJ2-1; 7 positions match TRBD2. This CDR3 is 16 amino acids long. CDR1 is ENHRY, CDR2 SYGVKD, per germline. V was pared by 10 bases and J by 7 bases, with 19 bases of the junction left unmatched. CDR3 region: CANADGWGEGSNEQFF. The CDR3 nucleotides read TGTGCCAACGCAGACGGCTGGGGGGAGGGCAGTAATGAGCAGTTCTTC.